This entry lists 26 T cell receptor beta chains sequenced from one sample in a study of identifying expanded T cells in peripheral blood. Profiling relied on immunoSEQ multiplex PCR, and the TCRdb table lists in-frame clones only, not all of them. The data show approximately 58,000 clones, around nine tenths seen once. The sequenced sample was blood. The receptors here all came from a person between 18 and 69 years old in good health.

The J gene is TRBJ1-1, the V gene TRBV27; D not certain. The CDR3 runs to 14 residues. The V gene lost 5 bases and the J gene lost 7 bases, with 17 bases spanning the gap. Germline CDR1 and CDR2: MNHEY and SMNVEV (reference sequence). CDR3 nucleotide sequence: TGTGCCAGCAGTACAACGGGGAGGGAGATTGAAGCTTTCTTT. The encoded protein is CASSTTGREIEAFF.

The J gene is TRBJ2-5, the V gene TRBV5-4, with D hard to call. The CDR3 spans 15 residues. Germline V lookup: CDR1 SGHNT, CDR2 YYREEE (reference sequence). V gave up 3 bases and J gave up 1 base, with 13 bases separating them. The CDR3: CASSSGRTFQETQYF. CDR3 bases: TGTGCCAGCAGCTCAGGTCGTACGTTCCAAGAGACCCAGTACTTC.

The CDR3 DNA sequence: TGCGCCAGCGGGACACCTAACTATGGCTACACCTTC. This codes for CASGTPNYGYTF. The chain has TRBV10-2 and TRBJ1-2, with D possibly being TRBD1 (6 bases). Germline V gene sequence: CDR1 WSHSY, CDR2 SAAADI. V was shortened by 8 bases and J by 0 bases, with 7 bases between the two germline ends. The CDR3 totals 12 residues.

The V call is TRBV5-4, the J call TRBJ1-3, with TRBD1 matching 9 bases. CDR1 is SGHNT, CDR2 YYREEE, per germline (reference sequence). The CDR3 sequence is 15 residues long. V shed 4 bases and J 0 bases; nucleotides not matched to a gene: 2. DNA of the CDR3: TGTGCCAGCAGCCCGACAGGGGGCTCTGGAAACACCATATATTTT. Translation gives CASSPTGGSGNTIYF.

This clone has just one count. V is TRBV13 and J is TRBJ2-1, with D perhaps matching TRBD1 or TRBD2 (5 bases each). This CDR3 has 15 amino acids. Per the germline V gene, CDR1 is PRHDT and CDR2 is FYEKMQ (reference sequence). Trimming took off 0 bases at V and 0 bases at J, with 6 bases between the two ends. The CDR3 DNA is TGTGCCAGCAGCTTAGGGGGGGTCTCCTACAATGAGCAGTTCTTC. It specifies CASSLGGVSYNEQFF.

The V call is TRBV9, the J call TRBJ2-4, with D unclear. Germline loops: CDR1 SGDLS, CDR2 YYNGEE. The germline V and J ends were trimmed by 0 bases and 8 bases, with 18 bases remaining between them. The CDR3 extends over 16 amino acids. The CDR3 spells CASSVASGSTVDIQYF. Written as DNA, the CDR3 is TGTGCCAGCAGCGTAGCTTCGGGCTCAACCGTAGACATTCAGTACTTC.

Here the CDR3 DNA reads TGTGCCAGCAGCTCCGGGACTAGCGAGACCGGGGAGCTGTTTTTT. It encodes CASSSGTSETGELFF. The chain employs TRBV7-3 and TRBJ2-2, with 10 positions matching TRBD2. CDR3 length equals 15 residues. Trimming cost V 4 bases and J 5 bases; bases outside gene matches: 4. In germline, CDR1 is SGHTA, CDR2 FQGTGA.

This clone appeared once. This chain connects TRBV9 to TRBJ2-3; 7 bases map to TRBD1. V was pared by 4 bases and J by 2 bases, with 4 bases of the junction left unmatched. In germline, CDR1 is SGDLS, CDR2 YYNGEE. This CDR3 is 14 amino acids long. The CDR3 here is CASSNRGPTDTQYF. DNA for the CDR3: TGTGCCAGCAGCAACAGGGGCCCCACAGATACGCAGTATTTT.

The chain couples TRBV10-1 to TRBJ2-1; 10 bases are shared with TRBD2. V dropped 8 bases and J dropped 8; count of bases not matched to a gene: 18. This CDR3 has 17 residues. The germline CDR1 and CDR2 sequences are WNHNN and SYGVQD (reference sequence). CDR3: CASSEREGPFTFDEQFF. The CDR3, as DNA: TGCGCCAGCTCAGAGCGGGAGGGCCCTTTTACATTCGATGAGCAGTTCTTC.

The gene calls are TRBV2 and TRBJ1-4; a weak D match, TRBD1 (5 bases). The CDR3 sequence is 14 residues long. Trimming pared 8 bases from V and 6 bases from J, leaving 16 bases between. Per the germline V gene, CDR1 is SNHLY and CDR2 is FYNNEI. The CDR3 nucleotides are TGTGCCAGCGGCAAAGGGGAGGGTTATGAAAAACTGTTTTTT. Protein sequence: CASGKGEGYEKLFF.

This clone has more than one count but fewer than ten. The chain employs TRBV5-1 and TRBJ2-7; maybe TRBD1 (6 bases). The CDR3 runs 15 residues. Trimming stripped 4 bases from V and 0 bases from J, with 14 bases between. Germline V gene lookup returns CDR1 SGHRS and CDR2 YFSETQ. The CDR3 DNA is TGCGCCAGCAGCCCGACAGGTCCACCCTCCTACGAGCAGTACTTC. This translates into CASSPTGPPSYEQYF.

CDR3 region: CASSLGSTDTQYF. The CDR3 region has the DNA TGTGCCAGCAGCTTAGGGAGCACAGATACGCAGTATTTT. The rearrangement links TRBV7-8 to TRBJ2-3, with D hard to call. This CDR3 is 13 amino acids long. In germline, CDR1 is SGHVS, CDR2 FQNEAQ. V was trimmed by 1 base and J by 0 bases, leaving 2 bases between them.

J is TRBJ2-1 and V is TRBV5-1; TRBD2 matches at 8 bases. Per the germline V gene, CDR1 is SGHRS and CDR2 is YFSETQ. J lost 7 bases, V lost 1 base, and 4 bases had no gene match. CDR3 length: 14 amino acids. This CDR3 is CASSLSPGGNEQFF. The DNA for the CDR3 is TGCGCCAGCAGCTTGAGTCCGGGAGGGAATGAGCAGTTCTTC. Variable domain in full (rest from reference TRBV5-1 and TRBJ2-1): KAGVTQTPRYLIKTRGQQVTLSCSPISGHRSVSWYQQTPGQGLQFLFEYFSETQRNKGNFPGRFSGRQFSNSRSEMNVSTLELGDSALYLCASSLSPGGNEQFFGPGTRLTVL.

The gene calls are TRBV7-9 and TRBJ2-1, with D perhaps TRBD1 (6 bases). The germline V gene has CDR1 SEHNR and CDR2 FQNEAQ (reference sequence). This CDR3 is 14 amino acids long. V was shortened by 5 bases and J by 3 bases, with 11 bases between the two germline ends. The CDR3 DNA reads as TGTGCCAGCAGCCCACAGGGACGCTACAATGAGCAGTTCTTC. The encoded protein is CASSPQGRYNEQFF. The variable domain in full, with the rest retrieved from reference TRBV7-9 and TRBJ2-1, is DTGVSQNPRHKITKRGQNVTFRCDPISEHNRLYWYRQTLGQGPEFLTYFQNEAQLEKSRLLSDRFSAERPKGSFSTLEIQRTEQGDSAMYLCASSPQGRYNEQFFGPGTRLTVL.

V gene TRBV6-5 combines with J gene TRBJ1-2; D remains ambiguous. V was trimmed by 4 bases and J by 5 bases, leaving 11 bases between them. Germline CDR1 is MNHEY and CDR2 is SVGAGI. The CDR3 spans 13 residues. The CDR3 region is CASSSLQRYGYTF. CDR3 in DNA: TGTGCCAGCAGTTCCCTCCAACGATATGGCTACACCTTC.

The chain has TRBV6-1 and TRBJ2-7, with 16 bases identical to TRBD2. The CDR3 is made up of 15 amino acids. CDR1 and CDR2 from the germline V gene are MNHNS and SASEGT. V lost 6 bases, J lost 9 bases, and 8 bases stayed unmatched. The CDR3 DNA sequence: TGTGCCAGCAGCCCATCCGGGACTAGCGGGAGGGGGCAGTACTTC. Amino acid sequence: CASSPSGTSGRGQYF.

The CDR3: CASRAGYTPYEQYF. The CDR3 DNA is TGTGCCAGCAGGGCAGGCTATACTCCCTACGAGCAGTACTTC. The chain carries TRBV2 and TRBJ2-7, with D unresolved. CDR3 length: 14 residues. Per the germline V gene, CDR1 is SNHLY and CDR2 is FYNNEI. With 6 bases removed from V and 2 bases from J, the gap between germline ends came to 14 bases.

This clone was seen only once. The chain employs TRBV30 and TRBJ2-7, with D possibly being TRBD1 (5 bases). The CDR3 has 12 amino acids. V lost 2 bases, J lost 7 bases, and 12 bases lay in between. Germline-derived CDR1 and CDR2 are GTSNPN and SVGIG (reference sequence). Written as DNA, the CDR3 is TGTGCCTGGAGTCTCTGGGGCAGGGAGCAGTACTTC. Protein product: CAWSLWGREQYF.

This rearrangement joins TRBV4-3 to TRBJ2-1; 10 nucleotides line up with TRBD2. CDR3 length: 16 residues. V shed 1 base and J 7 bases; nucleotides not matched to a gene: 7. Per the germline V gene, CDR1 is LGHNA and CDR2 is YSLEER. The CDR3, as DNA: TGCGCCAGCAGCCAAGGAGCTAGCGGGAGCGGGAATGAGCAGTTCTTC. This encodes CASSQGASGSGNEQFF.

The rearrangement joins TRBV19 to TRBJ1-4; no clear D. The ends were cut back, 7 bases at V and 4 bases at J, with 10 bases in the middle. CDR3 length: 13 amino acids. Germline CDR1 LNHDA, CDR2 SQIVND (reference sequence). The CDR3, as DNA: TGTGCCAGTAAGGGAAGAGGTAATGAAAAACTGTTTTTT. Translated: CASKGRGNEKLFF.

The V gene is TRBV5-1, the J gene TRBJ2-1, with 7 positions matching TRBD1. Germline assignment: CDR1 SGHRS and CDR2 YFSETQ. The length of the CDR3 is 15 residues. Losses at the gene ends were 1 base for V and 10 bases for J; bases not matched to a gene: 11. This chain's CDR3 is CASSLTSTGVGEQFF. The CDR3 nucleotides read TGCGCCAGCAGCTTGACGAGCACAGGGGTTGGGGAGCAGTTCTTC.

V and J are TRBV28 and TRBJ2-3; TRBD1 agrees at 10 bases. Germline CDR1 is MDHEN and CDR2 is SYDVKM. The ends lost 4 bases at V and 5 bases at J; junction bases unmatched: 12. The CDR3 covers 17 residues. The CDR3 nucleotides are TGTGCCAGCAGTTCCCCCAGACAGGGGGCAGATGGAGATACGCAGTATTTT. Its protein is CASSSPRQGADGDTQYF.

The gene calls are TRBV13 and TRBJ2-7; TRBD2 might be the D (5 bases). The CDR3 length is 15 residues. Trimming shortened V by 4 bases and J by 6 bases, and 19 bases separated the two germline ends. The germline V gene has CDR1 PRHDT and CDR2 FYEKMQ (reference sequence). In DNA, the CDR3 is TGTGCCAGCAGCTCGAAGCCGGGATGGACGGGCGAGCAGTACTTC. Protein: CASSSKPGWTGEQYF.

The chain links TRBV5-8 to TRBJ1-1; D gene unclear. Trimming took 4 bases from V and 1 from J, leaving 5 bases between them. This CDR3 has 12 amino acids. Germline lookup yields CDR1 SGHTS and CDR2 YDEGEE. In nucleotides, the CDR3 is TGTGCCAGCAGCCCAGGGAACACTGAAGCTTTCTTT. Protein: CASSPGNTEAFF. Full variable domain (remainder filled in from reference TRBV5-8 and TRBJ1-1): EAGVTQSPTHLIKTRGQQATLRCSPISGHTSVYWYQQALGLGLQFLLWYDEGEERNRGNFPPRFSGRQFPNYSSELNVNALELEDSALYLCASSPGNTEAFFGQGTRLTVV.

The CDR3 protein is CSVESGGPDTQYF. The CDR3 bases are TGCAGCGTTGAAAGTGGAGGCCCAGATACGCAGTATTTT. The chain links TRBV29-1 to TRBJ2-3, with a possible D match to TRBD2 (5 bases). Germline V lookup: CDR1 SQVTM, CDR2 ANQGSEA. This CDR3 spans 13 amino acids. Trimming stripped 2 bases from V and 4 bases from J, with 10 bases between.

This clone occurred once. V usage is TRBV7-2 and J usage is TRBJ1-1; no clear D gene. The ends were cut back, 2 bases at V and 4 bases at J, with 11 bases in the middle. There are 14 residues in the CDR3. CDR1 is SGHTA and CDR2 is FQGNSA in the germline V gene. The CDR3 here is CASSLQVVSTEAFF. The CDR3 DNA sequence: TGTGCCAGCAGCTTACAAGTTGTGAGCACTGAAGCTTTCTTT.